The 2 T cell receptor beta chains listed next were all sequenced from one sample in a study of T cell responses to AZD1222 COVID-19 vaccine. Produced via immunoSEQ multiplex PCR; TCRdb's table is partial and in-frame only. The profile shows 150,000 or so clones, about 90% of them singletons. The sample here was peripheral blood, taken 28 days after the second AZD1222 dose. The receptors derive from an adult who received the AZD1222 COVID-19 vaccine.

The chain employs TRBV9 and TRBJ1-6; the match to TRBD1 covers 11 bases. CDR3 length: 18 residues. Germline lookup yields CDR1 SGDLS and CDR2 YYNGEE. J lost 7 bases, V lost 4 bases, and 13 bases had no gene match. CDR3 loop: CASSPGQGVSPSNSPLHF. The DNA of the CDR3 is TGTGCCAGCAGCCCGGGACAGGGGGTTAGTCCGTCGAATTCACCCCTCCACTTT.

The chain has TRBV10-1 and TRBJ2-3, with D hard to call. CDR1 is WNHNN and CDR2 is SYGVQD in the germline V gene (reference sequence). This CDR3 is built from 12 residues. Trimming removed 4 bases at V and 9 bases at J, with 11 bases between. The CDR3 spells CASSGISGTQYF. For the CDR3, the DNA is TGCGCCAGCAGTGGAATCTCCGGGACGCAGTATTTT.